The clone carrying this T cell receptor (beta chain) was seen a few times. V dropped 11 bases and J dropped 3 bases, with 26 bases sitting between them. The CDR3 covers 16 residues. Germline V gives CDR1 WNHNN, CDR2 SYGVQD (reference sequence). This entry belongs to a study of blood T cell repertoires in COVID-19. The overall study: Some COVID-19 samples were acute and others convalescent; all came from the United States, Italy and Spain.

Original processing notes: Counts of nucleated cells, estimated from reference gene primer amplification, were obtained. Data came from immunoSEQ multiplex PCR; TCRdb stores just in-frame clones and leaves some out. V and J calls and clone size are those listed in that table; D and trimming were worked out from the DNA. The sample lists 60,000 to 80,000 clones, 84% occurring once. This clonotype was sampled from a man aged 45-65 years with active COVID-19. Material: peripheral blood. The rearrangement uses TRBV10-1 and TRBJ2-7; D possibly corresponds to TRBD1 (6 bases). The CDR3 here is CAVGAWGFGLVYEQYF. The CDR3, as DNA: TGCGCCGTGGGGGCCTGGGGGTTTGGGCTAGTCTACGAGCAGTACTTC.